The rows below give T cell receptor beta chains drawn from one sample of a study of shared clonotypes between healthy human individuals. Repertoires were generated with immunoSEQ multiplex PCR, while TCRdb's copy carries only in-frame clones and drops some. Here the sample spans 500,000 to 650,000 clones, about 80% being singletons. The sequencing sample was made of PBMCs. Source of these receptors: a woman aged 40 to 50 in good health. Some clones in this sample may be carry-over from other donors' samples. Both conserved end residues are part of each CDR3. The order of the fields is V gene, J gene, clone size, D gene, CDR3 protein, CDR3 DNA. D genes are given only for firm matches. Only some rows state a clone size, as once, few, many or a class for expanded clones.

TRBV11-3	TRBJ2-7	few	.	CASSGKDEQYF	TGTGCCAGCAGCGGAAAGGACGAGCAGTACTTC
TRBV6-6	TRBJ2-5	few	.	CASTSRVQETQYF	TGTGCCAGCACCTCGCGGGTCCAAGAGACCCAGTACTTC
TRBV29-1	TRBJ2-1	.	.	CSVGDKNNEQFF	TGCAGCGTTGGGGATAAAAACAATGAGCAGTTCTTC
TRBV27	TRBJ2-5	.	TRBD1	CASSGSPGQVPETQYF	TGTGCCAGCAGTGGTTCGCCGGGACAGGTACCAGAGACCCAGTACTTC
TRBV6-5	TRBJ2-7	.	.	CASSPTGIVGEQYF	TGTGCCAGCAGTCCAACAGGGATCGTGGGCGAGCAGTACTTC
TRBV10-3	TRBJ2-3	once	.	CAISEPPRQRHTDTQYF	TGTGCCATCAGTGAGCCACCCCGCCAACGACACACAGATACGCAGTATTTT
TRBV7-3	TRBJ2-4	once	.	CASSLVVNLAKNIQYF	TGTGCCAGCAGCTTAGTGGTCAACCTAGCCAAAAACATTCAGTACTTC
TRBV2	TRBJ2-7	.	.	CASSDGQGYEQYF	TGTGCCAGCAGTGATGGTCAGGGCTACGAGCAGTACTTC
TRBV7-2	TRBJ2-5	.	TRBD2	CASSLQGTRGSQETQYF	TGTGCCAGCAGCTTACAAGGGACTAGAGGGAGCCAAGAGACCCAGTACTTC
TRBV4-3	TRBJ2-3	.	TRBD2	CASSQDLPGGGDTQYF	TGCGCCAGCAGCCAAGATCTGCCGGGAGGGGGAGATACGCAGTATTTT
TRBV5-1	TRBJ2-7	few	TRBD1	CASSPRTGGDEQYF	TGCGCCAGCAGCCCTCGGACAGGGGGCGACGAGCAGTACTTC
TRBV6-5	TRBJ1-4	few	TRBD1	CASSYRRGLGEKLFF	TGTGCCAGCAGTTACCGAAGGGGGCTTGGTGAAAAACTGTTTTTT
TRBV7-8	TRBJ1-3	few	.	CASSLGRSEGNTIYF	TGTGCCAGCAGCTTAGGACGGTCCGAGGGAAACACCATATATTTT
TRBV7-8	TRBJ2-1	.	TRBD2	CASSALAGGYNEQFF	TGTGCCAGCAGCGCACTAGCGGGAGGCTACAATGAGCAGTTCTTC
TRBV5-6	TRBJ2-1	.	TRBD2	CASRRLAASYNEQFF	TGTGCCAGCCGTAGACTAGCGGCCTCCTACAATGAGCAGTTCTTC
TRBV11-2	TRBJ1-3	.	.	CASSPQLSGNTIYF	TGTGCCAGCAGCCCTCAACTCTCTGGAAACACCATATATTTT
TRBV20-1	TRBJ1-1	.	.	CSAAGTPEAFF	TGCAGTGCTGCAGGGACTCCCGAAGCTTTCTTT
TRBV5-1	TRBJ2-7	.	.	CASSEQGLGSYEQYF	TGCGCCAGCAGCGAACAGGGCCTGGGTTCCTACGAGCAGTACTTC
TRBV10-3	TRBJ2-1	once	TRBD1	CAISEPNRGDNEQFF	TGTGCCATCAGTGAGCCGAACAGGGGCGACAATGAGCAGTTCTTC
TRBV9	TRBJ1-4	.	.	CASSVGGGGEKLFF	TGTGCCAGCAGCGTAGGCGGTGGGGGAGAAAAACTGTTTTTT
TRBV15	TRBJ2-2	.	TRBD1	CATSSRGQGDTGELFF	TGTGCCACCAGCAGTCGGGGACAGGGGGATACCGGGGAGCTGTTTTTT
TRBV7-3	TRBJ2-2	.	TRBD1	CASSAAVGQGWFGELFF	TGTGCCAGCAGCGCGGCAGTGGGACAGGGTTGGTTCGGGGAGCTGTTTTTT
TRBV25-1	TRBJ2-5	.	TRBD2	CASSELSGLAGGETQYF	TGTGCCAGCAGTGAATTATCGGGGCTAGCGGGAGGCGAGACCCAGTACTTC
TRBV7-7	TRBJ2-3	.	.	CASSLASTEDTQYF	TGTGCTAGCAGCTTAGCGAGTACAGAAGATACGCAGTATTTT
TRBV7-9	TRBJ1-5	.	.	CASSYSNQPQHF	TGTGCCAGCAGCTATAGCAATCAGCCCCAGCATTTC
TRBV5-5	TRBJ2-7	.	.	CASSMGGPVYEQYF	TGTGCCAGCAGTATGGGGGGCCCAGTCTACGAGCAGTACTTC
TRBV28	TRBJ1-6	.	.	CASRKGLYNSPLHF	TGTGCCAGCAGGAAGGGACTGTATAATTCACCCCTCCACTTT
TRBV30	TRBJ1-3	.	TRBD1	CAWSAGTVGLYSGNTIYF	TGTGCCTGGAGTGCCGGGACAGTCGGCCTATACTCTGGAAACACCATATATTTT
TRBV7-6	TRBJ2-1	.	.	CASSYTAGRSYNEQFF	TGTGCCAGCAGCTACACCGCCGGCCGCTCCTACAATGAGCAGTTCTTC